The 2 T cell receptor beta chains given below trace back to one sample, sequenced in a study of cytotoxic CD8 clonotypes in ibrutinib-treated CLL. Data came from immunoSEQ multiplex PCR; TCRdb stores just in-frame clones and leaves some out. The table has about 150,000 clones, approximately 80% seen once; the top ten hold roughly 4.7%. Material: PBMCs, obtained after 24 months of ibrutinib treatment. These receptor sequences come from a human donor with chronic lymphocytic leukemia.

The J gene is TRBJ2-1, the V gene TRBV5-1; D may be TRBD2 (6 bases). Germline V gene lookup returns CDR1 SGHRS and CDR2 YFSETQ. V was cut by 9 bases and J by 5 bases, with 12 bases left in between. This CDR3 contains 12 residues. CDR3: CATSSADNEQFF. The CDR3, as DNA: TGCGCCACCTCTAGCGCCGACAATGAGCAGTTCTTC.

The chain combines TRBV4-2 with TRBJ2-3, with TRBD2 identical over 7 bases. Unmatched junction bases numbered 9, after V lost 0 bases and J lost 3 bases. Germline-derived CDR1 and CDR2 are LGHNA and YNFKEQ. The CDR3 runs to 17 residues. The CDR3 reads CASSQDGSGIGTDTQYF. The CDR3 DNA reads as TGTGCCAGCAGCCAAGATGGGAGCGGGATCGGGACAGATACGCAGTATTTT.